Sequencing of this TCR beta chain was carried out in a study of T-cell memory formation after mild COVID-19. TCRdb reanalysed the 5' RACE reads using MiXCR and keeps one entry per CDR3 protein. The sample includes 400,000 or so distinct CDR3 sequences, 20% of them seen just once. A few counts support this clonotype. This CDR3 has 13 amino acids. Germline CDR1 reads SQVTM; CDR2 reads ANQGSEA. The V end was cut by 7 bases, the J end by 1 base, with 11 bases between. Source material: PBMCs or a T cell subset sorted from them (not recorded which). This receptor was taken from an adult woman who had mild COVID-19 (a few samples of this study predate the infection). Cell type and time point are not known. The chain uses TRBV29-1 and TRBJ1-3; D is unresolved. CDR3 protein: CSGITGSGNTIYF. The CDR3 DNA reads as TGCAGCGGTATAACGGGGTCTGGAAACACCATATATTTT.